This entry lists 29 T cell receptor beta chains sequenced from one sample in a study of blood T cell repertoires in COVID-19. Here immunoSEQ multiplex PCR was the method, and the copy in TCRdb shows in-frame clones only, minus some. This table has over 150,000 clones, 76% appearing once. The sequencing input was peripheral blood. The receptors shown here come from a woman of 80 years or more with acute or convalescent COVID-19.

The chain uses TRBV18 and TRBJ2-1; D possibly corresponds to TRBD1 (6 bases). CDR3 size: 17 residues. V was pared by 3 bases and J by 0 bases, with 15 bases between. Germline V gene lookup returns CDR1 KGHSH and CDR2 LQKENI. DNA of the CDR3: TGTGCCAGCTCACCGTACACAGGGCGAAGCTCCTACAATGAGCAGTTCTTC. This sequence encodes CASSPYTGRSSYNEQFF.

The chain couples TRBV10-3 to TRBJ2-6, with D perhaps matching TRBD2 (6 bases). The ends were cut back, 7 bases at V and 6 bases at J, with 16 bases in the middle. CDR1 is ENHRY and CDR2 is SYGVKD in the germline V gene. The CDR3 loop spans 15 amino acids. CDR3 residues: CAITNGGLEANVLTF. CDR3 bases: TGTGCCATCACAAATGGGGGGTTGGAGGCCAACGTCCTGACTTTC.

V is TRBV6-2 or TRBV6-3 and J is TRBJ1-1, with a weak D call TRBD1 (6 bases). The CDR3 is 14 amino acids. Per the germline V gene, CDR1 is MNHEY and CDR2 is SVGEGT. V was trimmed by 4 bases and J by 3 bases, leaving 12 bases between them. The CDR3: CASSSQGSDTEAFF. CDR3 nucleotides: TGTGCCAGCAGTTCTCAGGGGTCGGACACTGAAGCTTTCTTT.

This clone has a single count. The chain has TRBV6-2 or TRBV6-3 and TRBJ1-1, with 9 bases aligning to TRBD1. This CDR3 contains 14 residues. V lost 5 bases to trimming and J lost 7 bases; unmatched junction nucleotides: 8. Germline values: CDR1 MNHEY, CDR2 SVGEGT. For the CDR3, the DNA is TGTGCCAGCAGTAACCGGGACAGGGTCTTTGAAGCTTTCTTT. It is translated as CASSNRDRVFEAFF.

This chain connects TRBV7-6 to TRBJ2-7, with 7 nucleotides matching TRBD1. The trim removed 1 base at V and 4 bases at J, leaving 7 bases unmatched. The CDR3 loop spans 15 amino acids. Germline CDR1 SGHVS, CDR2 FNYEAQ. In DNA form, the CDR3 reads TGTGCCAGCAGCTTAGGGACAGGAGGACCATACGAGCAGTACTTC. Its protein is CASSLGTGGPYEQYF.

The V gene is TRBV6-5, the J gene TRBJ1-5, with unresolved D. V lost 2 bases, J lost 0 bases, and 8 bases lay in between. Germline CDR1 and CDR2: MNHEY and SVGAGI. The CDR3 sequence is 15 residues long. The CDR3 nucleotides are TGTGCCAGCAGTTACGGGCAGAATAGCAATCAGCCCCAGCATTTT. Amino acids: CASSYGQNSNQPQHF.

This clone was observed a single time. The V call is TRBV30, the J call TRBJ2-7; no definite D call. V lost 3 bases and J lost 7, with 10 bases in between. CDR3 length: 11 residues. Looked up from germline, CDR1 is GTSNPN and CDR2 is SVGIG (reference sequence). CDR3 region: CAWRKGGEQYF. Written as DNA, the CDR3 is TGTGCCTGGAGAAAAGGCGGTGAGCAGTACTTC.

J is TRBJ2-3 and V is TRBV2, with D perhaps TRBD2 (5 bases). Germline V lookup: CDR1 SNHLY, CDR2 FYNNEI. V was pared by 4 bases and J by 2 bases, with 16 bases between. This CDR3 contains 16 residues. The CDR3, as DNA: TGTGCCAGCAGTGGTAGGTTAGCGAGAAACACAGATACGCAGTATTTT. It encodes CASSGRLARNTDTQYF.

This chain links TRBV6-5 with TRBJ2-1; 9 positions match TRBD1. Germline values: CDR1 MNHEY, CDR2 SVGAGI. CDR3 length: 15 residues. J lost 10 bases, V lost 0 bases, and 7 bases had no gene match. This chain's CDR3 is CASSYSVQGASEQFF. As DNA, the CDR3 is TGTGCCAGCAGTTACTCCGTACAGGGGGCTTCGGAGCAGTTCTTC.

This clone appeared a single time. V gene TRBV28 combines with J gene TRBJ2-3; D is possibly TRBD2 (6 bases). CDR1 is MDHEN and CDR2 is SYDVKM in the germline V gene. V was cut by 3 bases and J by 5 bases, with 15 bases left in between. The CDR3 length is 15 residues. The CDR3 sequence: CASSFLGGTRDTQYF. In DNA, the CDR3 is TGTGCCAGCAGTTTTCTTGGGGGGACCAGAGATACGCAGTATTTT.

The chain has TRBV7-8 and TRBJ1-2; 10 bases match TRBD1. The CDR3 consists of 15 residues. Germline V gives CDR1 SGHVS, CDR2 FQNEAQ. Germline trimming cut 4 bases from V and 8 bases from J; bases unmatched to any gene: 10. This chain's CDR3 is CASSSGQGRTSGYTF. As DNA, the CDR3 is TGTGCCAGCAGCTCGGGACAGGGGAGGACGTCCGGCTACACCTTC. The variable domain in full, completed from reference TRBV7-8 and TRBJ1-2, reads GAGVSQSPRYKVAKRGQDVALRCDPISGHVSLFWYQQALGQGPEFLTYFQNEAQLDKSGLPSDRFFAERPEGSVSTLKIQRTQQEDSAVYLCASSSGQGRTSGYTFGSGTRLTVV.

V usage is TRBV7-9 and J usage is TRBJ1-5; tentative D call: TRBD1 (5 bases). Trimming left V 3 bases short and J 1 base short, with 10 bases between. Germline V gives CDR1 SEHNR, CDR2 FQNEAQ (reference sequence). The CDR3 runs 15 residues. The DNA of the CDR3 is TGTGCCAGCAGCTTTTGGGGGGGAAGCAATCAGCCCCAGCATTTT. Amino acids: CASSFWGGSNQPQHF.

V is TRBV7-8 and J is TRBJ1-2, with 9 bases aligning to TRBD1. Per germline, CDR1 SGHVS and CDR2 FQNEAQ. CDR3 length: 16 amino acids. The V gene end was trimmed by 1 base and the J gene end by 8 bases; junction bases not matched to a gene: 11. The CDR3 sequence is CASSLGGQGIARGYTF. The CDR3 DNA reads as TGTGCCAGCAGCTTAGGGGGACAGGGAATAGCGAGAGGCTACACCTTC.

This chain uses TRBV27 with TRBJ2-1; no reliable D call. The CDR3 has 17 residues. Trimming left V 2 bases short and J 3 bases short, with 17 bases between. CDR1 and CDR2 (germline): MNHEY, SMNVEV (reference sequence). This CDR3 is CASSLISRSSFYNEQFF. The CDR3 nucleotides are TGTGCCAGCAGTTTAATCTCCCGGAGCTCATTCTACAATGAGCAGTTCTTC.

The V call is TRBV9, the J call TRBJ2-7; TRBD1 aligns across 8 bases. Germline V CDR1 and CDR2: SGDLS, YYNGEE. This CDR3 comprises 15 residues. Trimming removed 4 bases from V and 2 bases from J; junction bases left unmatched: 8. The CDR3: CASSPQDRVPYEQYF. In DNA, the CDR3 is TGTGCCAGCAGCCCCCAGGACAGGGTTCCCTACGAGCAGTACTTC.

The CDR3 loop reads CASGLLAEETQYF. The CDR3 DNA reads as TGTGCTAGTGGACTCCTAGCGGAGGAGACCCAGTACTTC. The chain links TRBV12-5 to TRBJ2-5; 7 nucleotides line up with TRBD2. CDR1 is LGHNT and CDR2 is FRNRAP in the germline V gene. Trimming took 6 bases from V and 5 from J; bases not matched to a gene: 6. The CDR3 runs 13 residues.

CDR3: CASRDREGTEAFF. The CDR3 DNA reads TGTGCCAGTAGGGACAGGGAGGGGACTGAAGCTTTCTTT. This chain uses TRBV19 with TRBJ1-1; 8 nucleotides align to TRBD1. In germline, CDR1 is LNHDA, CDR2 SQIVND (reference sequence). The CDR3 contains 13 residues. Losses at the gene ends were 6 bases for V and 5 bases for J; bases not matched to a gene: 5. The full variable domain, completed using reference TRBV19 and TRBJ1-1, is DGGITQSPKYLFRKEGQNVTLSCEQNLNHDAMYWYRQDPGQGLRLIYYSQIVNDFQKGDIAEGYSVSREKKESFPLTVTSAQKNPTAFYLCASRDREGTEAFFGQGTRLTVV.

This clone was seen just once. The rearrangement joins TRBV5-1 to TRBJ2-7, with 10 bases that match TRBD2. The junction had 14 bases not matched to a gene; V was cut back by 5 bases and J by 6 bases. This CDR3 is 16 amino acids long. Germline lookup yields CDR1 SGHRS and CDR2 YFSETQ. CDR3 protein: CASRAQREGRRGEQYF. CDR3 nucleotides: TGCGCCAGCAGGGCCCAGCGGGAGGGCCGGAGGGGCGAGCAGTACTTC.

This clone appeared many times. The rearrangement links TRBV2 to TRBJ2-7; 8 bases align to TRBD1. The V gene's germline CDR1 is SNHLY and CDR2 FYNNEI. The V and J ends lost 6 bases and 4 bases, in that order; junction bases with no gene match: 8. This CDR3 has 14 residues. The CDR3 DNA reads as TGTGCCAGCAGCCCCCCGGGACAGGCGTACGAGCAGTACTTC. It yields the protein CASSPPGQAYEQYF. Full variable domain (outside the CDR3, taken from reference TRBV2 and TRBJ2-7): EPEVTQTPSHQVTQMGQEVILRCVPISNHLYFYWYRQILGQKVEFLVSFYNNEISEKSEIFDDQFSVERPDGSNFTLKIRSTKLEDSAMYFCASSPPGQAYEQYFGPGTRLTVT.

In this sample, this clone turned up many times. The chain's CDR3 is CASSLGRGGFGDTQYF. DNA for the CDR3: TGTGCCAGCAGCTTAGGGCGGGGGGGCTTTGGAGATACGCAGTATTTT. The chain uses TRBV7-2 and TRBJ2-3; 9 bases agree with TRBD2. CDR3 size: 16 residues. CDR1 is SGHTA, CDR2 FQGNSA, per germline. Trimming took 1 base from V and 5 from J; bases not matched to a gene: 7.

The chain combines TRBV5-1 with TRBJ2-5; D perhaps matches TRBD2 (5 bases). The CDR3 runs 17 residues. Germline CDR1 is SGHRS and CDR2 is YFSETQ. Deletions cut 2 bases from V and 1 base from J, with 18 bases between. The CDR3 here is CASSFSGGAAGQETQYF. Here the CDR3 DNA reads TGCGCCAGCAGCTTCTCTGGAGGCGCAGCAGGCCAAGAGACCCAGTACTTC.

There are a few counts of this clone. V and J are TRBV5-1 and TRBJ1-5, with 10 bases lining up with TRBD1. Looked up from germline, CDR1 is SGHRS and CDR2 is YFSETQ. Trimming removed 0 bases from V and 2 bases from J; junction bases left unmatched: 2. The CDR3 contains 16 residues. DNA of the CDR3: TGCGCCAGCAGCTTGGGGGACAGGGGCGGCAATCAGCCCCAGCATTTT. Amino acid sequence: CASSLGDRGGNQPQHF. Combining the CDR3 with reference TRBV5-1 and TRBJ1-5 gives the whole variable domain KAGVTQTPRYLIKTRGQQVTLSCSPISGHRSVSWYQQTPGQGLQFLFEYFSETQRNKGNFPGRFSGRQFSNSRSEMNVSTLELGDSALYLCASSLGDRGGNQPQHFGDGTRLSIL.

The chain links TRBV10-1 to TRBJ2-7, with 9 bases that match TRBD1. The CDR3 extends over 15 amino acids. The germline V gene encodes CDR1 WNHNN and CDR2 SYGVQD (reference sequence). With V trimmed by 8 bases and J by 11 bases, 19 bases remained unmatched. CDR3: CASLLFPGQGGKKYF. In nucleotides, the CDR3 is TGCGCCAGCCTCTTATTTCCGGGACAGGGAGGTAAAAAGTACTTC.

The chain employs TRBV3-1 (or the pseudogene TRBV3-2) and TRBJ1-2, with 7 bases fitting TRBD1. V was pared by 3 bases and J by 3 bases, with 7 bases of the junction left unmatched. The CDR3 length is 15 residues. Germline V gives CDR1 LGHDT, CDR2 YNNKEL (reference sequence). The CDR3 DNA is TGTGCCAGCAGCCAGGTGACAGGGTTTCACTATGGCTACACCTTC. It codes for CASSQVTGFHYGYTF.

The rearrangement links TRBV6-5 to TRBJ1-2; TRBD1 matches at 7 bases. The germline V gene encodes CDR1 MNHEY and CDR2 SVGAGI. V gave up 2 bases and J gave up 0 bases; unmatched junction bases: 6. The CDR3 runs to 16 residues. DNA for the CDR3: TGTGCCAGCAGTTACAGGGGGGACAGTACTAACTATGGCTACACCTTC. Amino acids: CASSYRGDSTNYGYTF.

The V call is TRBV27, the J call TRBJ2-6, with 7 bases identical to TRBD2. The CDR3 runs 15 residues. Losses at the gene ends were 8 bases for V and 2 bases for J; bases not matched to a gene: 6. Germline-derived CDR1 and CDR2 are MNHEY and SMNVEV (reference sequence). CDR3 sequence: CASGNAGAGANVLTF. CDR3 DNA: TGTGCCAGCGGAAACGCGGGGGCTGGGGCCAACGTCCTGACTTTC.

The chain carries TRBV30 and TRBJ2-1, with 8 bases that match TRBD2. J was trimmed by 14 bases and V by 3 bases; bases with no gene match: 6. Germline CDR1 and CDR2: GTSNPN and SVGIG (reference sequence). CDR3 length: 11 amino acids. DNA of the CDR3: TGTGCCTGGAGAGAGGAGACTAGCGAGTTCTTC. This gives the protein CAWREETSEFF.

J is TRBJ2-5 and V is TRBV7-2; a weak D match, TRBD1 (7 bases). The CDR3 is 14 residues long. Trimming left V 2 bases short and J 5 bases short, with 12 bases between. Germline V lookup: CDR1 SGHTA, CDR2 FQGNSA. CDR3 sequence (DNA): TGTGCCAGCAGCTTACAGGGGGGCCGGGAGACCCAGTACTTC. This translates into CASSLQGGRETQYF.

This clone turned up a few times. In DNA, the CDR3 is TGTGCCAGCAGTCCAGGACAGGGCGGCTATGGCTACACCTTC. Translated: CASSPGQGGYGYTF. This sequence joins TRBV2 and TRBJ1-2; 8 bases are shared with TRBD1. This CDR3 contains 14 residues. The junction had 6 bases not matched to a gene; V was cut back by 5 bases and J by 4 bases. In germline, CDR1 is SNHLY, CDR2 FYNNEI.